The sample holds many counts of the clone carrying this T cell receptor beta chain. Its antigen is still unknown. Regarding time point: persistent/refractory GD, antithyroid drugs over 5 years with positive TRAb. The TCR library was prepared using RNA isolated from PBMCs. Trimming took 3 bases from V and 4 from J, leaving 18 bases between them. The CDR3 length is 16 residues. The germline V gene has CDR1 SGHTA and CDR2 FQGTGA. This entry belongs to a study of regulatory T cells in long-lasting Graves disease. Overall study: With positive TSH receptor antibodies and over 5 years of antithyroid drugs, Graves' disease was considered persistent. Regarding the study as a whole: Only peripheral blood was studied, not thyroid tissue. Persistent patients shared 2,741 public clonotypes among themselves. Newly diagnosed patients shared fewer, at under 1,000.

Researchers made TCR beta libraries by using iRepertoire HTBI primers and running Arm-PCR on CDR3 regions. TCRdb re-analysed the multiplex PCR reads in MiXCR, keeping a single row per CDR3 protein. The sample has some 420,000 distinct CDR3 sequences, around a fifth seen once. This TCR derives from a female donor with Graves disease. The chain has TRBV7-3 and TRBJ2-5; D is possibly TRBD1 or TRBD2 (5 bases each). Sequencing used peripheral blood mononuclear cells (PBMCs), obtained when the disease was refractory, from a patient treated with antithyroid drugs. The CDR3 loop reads CASSLGPGREGETQYF. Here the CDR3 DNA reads TGTGCCAGCAGCTTGGGACCGGGAAGAGAGGGAGAGACCCAGTACTTC.